Below are 11 T cell receptor beta chains sequenced from a single sample in a study of cytomegalovirus exposure and HLA in healthy donors. TCRdb's table, derived via immunoSEQ multiplex PCR, lists solely in-frame clones and lacks some. Here the sample spans 350,000 or so clones, just over 85% being singletons. Sequences were obtained from PBMCs. The receptors originated from a woman aged 18-30 years in good health and CMV-seronegative.

This clone was seen only once. J is TRBJ2-7 and V is TRBV6-6; 10 positions agree with TRBD1. Germline trimming cut 5 bases from V and 2 bases from J; bases unmatched to any gene: 6. The CDR3 consists of 15 residues. The germline V gene encodes CDR1 MNHNY and CDR2 SVGAGI (reference sequence). Written as DNA, the CDR3 is TGTGCCAGCAGTCCAGACAGGGGGCGGACCTACGAGCAGTACTTC. It translates to CASSPDRGRTYEQYF.

V gene TRBV27 combines with J gene TRBJ1-4; D ambiguous. The germline V gene has CDR1 MNHEY and CDR2 SMNVEV (reference sequence). V was cut by 4 bases and J by 2 bases, with 8 bases left in between. The CDR3 runs to 14 residues. In DNA form, the CDR3 reads TGTGCCAGCAGTTACTTGGGCACTAATGAAAAACTGTTTTTT. Translating it yields CASSYLGTNEKLFF.

This chain joins TRBV7-9 and TRBJ2-1; D is unresolved. The CDR3 is 12 amino acids. The V and J ends lost 4 bases and 7 bases respectively, with 8 bases between them. Germline values: CDR1 SEHNR, CDR2 FQNEAQ (reference sequence). The CDR3 bases are TGTGCCAGCAGCTCGACTGGGAATGAGCAGTTCTTC. This gives the protein CASSSTGNEQFF.

J is TRBJ2-3 and V is TRBV4-3; 13 nucleotides align to TRBD2. The trim removed 2 bases at V and 4 bases at J, leaving 3 bases unmatched. Germline CDR1 reads LGHNA; CDR2 reads YSLEER. The CDR3 consists of 16 residues. CDR3 nucleotide sequence: TGCGCCAGCAGCCAAAGGACTAGCGGGAGTTCAGATACGCAGTATTTT. Protein: CASSQRTSGSSDTQYF.

J is TRBJ2-1 and V is TRBV6-1, with D possibly TRBD2 on 5 matching bases. Trimming pared 0 bases from V and 0 bases from J, leaving 15 bases between. The V gene's germline CDR1 is MNHNS and CDR2 SASEGT. CDR3 length equals 18 residues. This chain's CDR3 is CASSEAPPLADSYNEQFF. The CDR3 bases are TGTGCCAGCAGTGAAGCACCGCCTCTAGCAGACTCCTACAATGAGCAGTTCTTC.

The V call is TRBV6-5, the J call TRBJ1-2; possibly TRBD1 for D (6 bases). V was pared by 4 bases and J by 2 bases, with 14 bases between. CDR1 and CDR2 (germline): MNHEY, SVGAGI. The CDR3 consists of 15 residues. The CDR3 loop is CASSSRTESNYGYTF. The CDR3 coding sequence is TGTGCCAGCAGTTCAAGGACAGAGTCAAACTATGGCTACACCTTC.

CDR3 nucleotide sequence: TGTGCCAGCACCTCACTTACGGGGGGGCGGGTTGCCTACGAGCAGTACTTC. Translating gives CASTSLTGGRVAYEQYF. The chain carries TRBV27 and TRBJ2-7; 8 nucleotides agree with TRBD2. Germline V gene lookup returns CDR1 MNHEY and CDR2 SMNVEV (reference sequence). The CDR3 covers 17 residues. V shed 7 bases and J 2 bases; nucleotides not matched to a gene: 16.

This chain connects TRBV28 to TRBJ2-1, with 8 bases aligning to TRBD2. The CDR3 totals 15 residues. Germline V CDR1 and CDR2: MDHEN, SYDVKM. V shed 7 bases and J 0 bases; nucleotides not matched to a gene: 5. The CDR3 protein is CASNGAGGSYNEQFF. DNA of the CDR3: TGTGCCAGCAATGGGGCGGGGGGCTCCTACAATGAGCAGTTCTTC.

This chain links TRBV18 with TRBJ2-7; the D gene is possibly TRBD1 (5 bases). V lost 1 base, J lost 5 bases, and 12 bases lay in between. Per germline, CDR1 KGHSH and CDR2 LQKENI. CDR3 length equals 14 residues. The CDR3 reads CASSPLSRQHEQYF. CDR3 nucleotide sequence: TGTGCCAGCTCACCACTCTCTAGACAGCACGAGCAGTACTTC.

This sequence joins TRBV5-8 and TRBJ1-5; unclear D gene. The germline CDR1 and CDR2 sequences are SGHTS and YDEGEE. Trimming stripped 4 bases from V and 7 bases from J, with 9 bases between. This CDR3 region has 12 residues. The CDR3 sequence: CASSPKPQPQHF. DNA for the CDR3: TGTGCCAGCAGCCCAAAGCCCCAGCCCCAGCATTTT. The full variable domain, rest sourced from reference TRBV5-8 and TRBJ1-5, is EAGVTQSPTHLIKTRGQQATLRCSPISGHTSVYWYQQALGLGLQFLLWYDEGEERNRGNFPPRFSGRQFPNYSSELNVNALELEDSALYLCASSPKPQPQHFGDGTRLSIL.

The V gene is TRBV29-1, the J gene TRBJ1-5; D is perhaps TRBD1 (5 bases). This CDR3 has 13 residues. Germline-derived CDR1 and CDR2 are SQVTM and ANQGSEA. The germline V and J ends were trimmed by 4 bases and 7 bases, with 14 bases remaining between them. The CDR3 coding sequence is TGCAGCGTTGGGGCAGGGATCGACCAGCCCCAGCATTTT. Amino acids: CSVGAGIDQPQHF.